The 21 T cell receptor beta chains presented below share a single source sample, sequenced in a study of blood T cells in healthy people across ages. A second about 7 to 11 cycle PCR used barcoded and J-beta primers. TCRdb reanalysed the 5' RACE reads using MiXCR and keeps one entry per CDR3 protein. There are 1.8 million or so distinct CDR3 sequences in the sample; approximately 40% occur only once, and 23% lies in the top ten. Sequencing was done on a sample of blood. Source of these receptors: a human donor in good health.

For this clonotype: Sequence at one end of the junction differs from germline and may be a read error. This CDR3 is CSIIAGVTSTDTQYF. CDR3 DNA: TGCTCTATAATAGCGGGGGTAACCAGCACAGATACGCAGTATTTT. The rearrangement links TRBV7-9 to TRBJ2-3; TRBD2 aligns across 9 bases. The germline V gene encodes CDR1 SEHNR and CDR2 FQNEAQ (reference sequence). This CDR3 has 15 residues.

This clonotype has just a few counts. The genes are TRBV4-2 and TRBJ2-3, with 10 bases lining up with TRBD2. The germline V gene has CDR1 LGHNA and CDR2 YNFKEQ. J was trimmed by 5 bases and V by 0 bases; bases with no gene match: 2. The CDR3 length is 15 residues. CDR3 amino acids: CASSQELAGEDTQYF. The DNA for the CDR3 is TGTGCCAGCAGCCAAGAGCTAGCGGGGGAAGATACGCAGTATTTT.

This clonotype was detected once. The rearrangement links TRBV21-1 to TRBJ2-1; TRBD2 is taken as the D call from the table, unchecked against the DNA. TRBV21-1 is a documented pseudogene. The CDR3 runs 16 residues. The CDR3 nucleotides are TGTGCCAGCAGCCGCACTGGACTAGCGGGGCTGGAGGAGCAGTTCTTC. Translation: CASSRTGLAGLEEQFF.

This clonotype was seen more than once but under ten times. V gene TRBV24-1 combines with J gene TRBJ2-3; D is uncertain. The germline CDR1 and CDR2 sequences are KGHDR and SFDVKD. With 9 bases removed from V and 5 bases from J, the gap between germline ends came to 8 bases. The CDR3 has 11 amino acids. CDR3 residues: CATQLGDTQYF. The DNA of the CDR3 is TGTGCCACCCAGCTGGGAGATACGCAGTATTTT.

The table lists this clonotype with a few counts. The genes are TRBV9 and TRBJ2-1, with TRBD1 identical over 9 bases. The CDR3 loop spans 14 amino acids. CDR1 is SGDLS and CDR2 is YYNGEE in the germline V gene. V trimming: 2 bases; J trimming: 10 bases; junction bases outside the gene matches: 7. CDR3 in amino acids: CASSVTGGRREQFF. Written as DNA, the CDR3 is TGTGCCAGCAGCGTTACAGGGGGCAGGCGGGAGCAGTTCTTC.

This clonotype was observed a few times. The chain combines TRBV20-1 with TRBJ1-4; 7 bases align to TRBD1. The junction had 12 bases not matched to a gene; V was cut back by 5 bases and J by 9 bases. Germline-derived CDR1 and CDR2 are DFQATT and SNEGSKA (reference sequence). The CDR3 extends over 14 amino acids. The CDR3 here is CSAGPADRNKKLFF. CDR3 bases: TGCAGTGCTGGCCCTGCGGACAGGAATAAAAAACTGTTTTTT.

The V gene is TRBV7-2, the J gene TRBJ2-1; 12 nucleotides line up with TRBD1. With 4 bases clipped from V and 5 bases from J, the junction kept 15 bases outside the gene matches. CDR1 is SGHTA and CDR2 is FQGNSA in the germline V gene. The CDR3 is made up of 19 amino acids. CDR3 bases: TGTGCCAGCAGCTCCGCAGGGACAGGGGGCCCCATTCGGGACAATGAGCAGTTCTTC. It is translated as CASSSAGTGGPIRDNEQFF. The full variable domain, in which reference TRBV7-2 and TRBJ2-1 provide the parts outside the CDR3, is GAGVSQSPSNKVTEKGKDVELRCDPISGHTALYWYRQSLGQGLEFLIYFQGNSAPDKSGLPSDRFSAERTGGSVSTLTIQRTQQEDSAVYLCASSSAGTGGPIRDNEQFFGPGTRLTVL.

Only a few counts were recorded for this clonotype. J is TRBJ2-7 and V is TRBV7-2; 11 bases line up with TRBD1. The CDR3 length is 17 residues. Germline V lookup: CDR1 SGHTA, CDR2 FQGNSA. J was trimmed by 3 bases and V by 5 bases; bases with no gene match: 12. The CDR3 nucleotides read TGTGCCAGCAGCCAAGCGGGTTTAGGGACAGGGGGCTACGAGCAGTACTTC. This gives the protein CASSQAGLGTGGYEQYF. Together with reference TRBV7-2 and TRBJ2-7, the CDR3 gives the full variable domain: GAGVSQSPSNKVTEKGKDVELRCDPISGHTALYWYRQSLGQGLEFLIYFQGNSAPDKSGLPSDRFSAERTGGSVSTLTIQRTQQEDSAVYLCASSQAGLGTGGYEQYFGPGTRLTVT.

CDR3 in DNA: TGTGCCAGCTCCATTCCGGGGAACACAGATACGCAGTATTTT. Protein sequence: CASSIPGNTDTQYF. The V and J genes are TRBV18 and TRBJ2-3, with a tentative D call TRBD2 (5 bases). The V and J ends lost 6 bases and 2 bases respectively, with 12 bases between them. This CDR3 region has 14 residues. Looked up from germline, CDR1 is KGHSH and CDR2 is LQKENI. The full variable domain, completed using reference TRBV18 and TRBJ2-3, is NAGVMQNPRHLVRRRGQEARLRCSPMKGHSHVYWYRQLPEEGLKFMVYLQKENIIDESGMPKERFSAEFPKEGPSILRIQQVVRGDSAAYFCASSIPGNTDTQYFGPGTRLTVL.

Ten or more counts support this clonotype. The chain recombines TRBV7-9 with TRBJ1-2; D possibly corresponds to TRBD1 (6 bases). V lost 6 bases and J 7 bases, leaving 12 bases between the germline ends. Germline CDR1 is SEHNR and CDR2 is FQNEAQ (reference sequence). The CDR3 sequence is 12 residues long. The CDR3 is CASSLSGAGYTF. The CDR3 DNA reads TGTGCCAGCAGTCTGTCGGGGGCTGGCTACACCTTC.

In DNA form, the CDR3 reads TGTGCCAGCAGCTTGGAATTACAGGGGGAGACCCAGTACTTC. Residues: CASSLELQGETQYF. The genes are TRBV5-6 and TRBJ2-5; TRBD1 matches at 7 bases. Trimming cost V 0 bases and J 5 bases; bases outside gene matches: 4. CDR1 and CDR2 (germline): SGHDT, YYEEEE. The CDR3 spans 14 residues.

This clonotype appeared a few times. Mismatch with germline at one junction end may stem from a read error. The rearrangement joins TRBV4-2 to TRBJ2-5; maybe TRBD2 (6 bases). Matching the DNA end better, TRBJ2-7 makes the J call doubtful. Germline CDR1 LGHNA, CDR2 YNFKEQ. CDR3 length: 14 residues. DNA of the CDR3: TGTGCCAGCAGCCAAGAGGGACTCTCCTGCGAGCAGTACTTC. Residues: CASSQEGLSCEQYF.

A few counts support this clonotype. The J gene is TRBJ1-4, the V gene TRBV29-1; D may be TRBD1 (6 bases). The CDR3 has 13 residues. Germline V gene sequence: CDR1 SQVTM, CDR2 ANQGSEA. V gave up 5 bases and J gave up 5 bases, with 12 bases separating them. The CDR3, as DNA: TGCAGCGTTCGACAGGCCGGGAATGAAAAACTGTTTTTT. Encoded protein: CSVRQAGNEKLFF.

This clonotype has ten or more counts. This chain connects TRBV10-3 to TRBJ2-7, with a weak D call TRBD1 (5 bases). Germline CDR1 is ENHRY and CDR2 is SYGVKD. The CDR3 spans 13 residues. Trimming left V 3 bases short and J 3 bases short, with 9 bases between. This chain's CDR3 is CAISEVRGYEQYF. In DNA, the CDR3 is TGTGCCATCAGTGAAGTAAGGGGCTACGAGCAGTACTTC.

This clonotype was picked up many times. The chain carries TRBV7-2 and TRBJ2-3; D possibly matches TRBD1 or TRBD2 (5 bases each). CDR3 length: 12 amino acids. V lost 0 bases, J lost 12 bases, and 10 bases lay in between. The germline CDR1 and CDR2 sequences are SGHTA and FQGNSA. CDR3 in amino acids: CASSLARGPQYF. The CDR3 nucleotides read TGTGCCAGCAGCTTAGCACGGGGACCCCAGTATTTT.

This clonotype was observed a few times. V and J are TRBV7-9 and TRBJ2-4, with D possibly being TRBD2 (5 bases). The CDR3 contains 19 residues. V dropped 4 bases and J dropped 3 bases, with 25 bases sitting between them. The germline V gene encodes CDR1 SEHNR and CDR2 FQNEAQ (reference sequence). CDR3 DNA: TGTGCCAGCAGCTCCAAAAGAATGACTGGAGGTCTCTACAAAAACATTCAGTACTTC. It encodes CASSSKRMTGGLYKNIQYF.

J is TRBJ2-3 and V is TRBV7-9, with D unresolved. Germline CDR1 SEHNR, CDR2 FQNEAQ (reference sequence). V lost 3 bases, J lost 4 bases, and 5 bases lay in between. The CDR3 runs to 12 residues. In DNA, the CDR3 is TGTGCCAGCAGCTTTGTCTCAGATACGCAGTATTTT. This translates into CASSFVSDTQYF.

CDR3 DNA: TGTGCCAGCAGCCAAGATTCCCAAACTAACTATGGCTACACCTTC. It encodes CASSQDSQTNYGYTF. This chain uses TRBV4-2 with TRBJ1-2, with D unclear. There are 15 residues in the CDR3. CDR1 is LGHNA, CDR2 YNFKEQ, per germline. Trimming took off 0 bases at V and 0 bases at J, with 8 bases between the two ends.

CDR3 coding DNA: TGTGCCGTACGTGGGACAGGGAATTACAATGAGCAGTTCTTC. This translates into CAVRGTGNYNEQFF. The rearrangement uses TRBV6-2 or TRBV6-3 and TRBJ2-1; 9 bases are shared with TRBD1. The germline V gene has CDR1 MNHEY and CDR2 SVGEGT. The CDR3 length is 14 residues. Trimming cost V 11 bases and J 4 bases; bases outside gene matches: 9.

This clonotype was picked up a small number of times. This chain uses TRBV3-1 with TRBJ2-2; tentatively, D is TRBD1 (5 bases). CDR3 length: 16 residues. Per germline, CDR1 LGHDT and CDR2 YNNKEL (reference sequence). Deletions cut 1 base from V and 1 base from J, with 10 bases between. The CDR3 nucleotides are TGTGCCAGCAGCCAAGGTACAGGTTTGAACACCGGGGAGCTGTTTTTT. It specifies CASSQGTGLNTGELFF.

To note about this clonotype: One end of the junction is discordant with germline, which a read error may explain. The chain is built from TRBV4-3 and TRBJ2-6, with D unclear. The CDR3 covers 16 residues. CDR1 is LGHNA, CDR2 YSLEER, per germline. CDR3 bases: TGCGCCAGCGGCCAAAGTCCCCCTTCTGGGGCCAACGTCCTGACTTTC. Translation gives CASGQSPPSGANVLTF.